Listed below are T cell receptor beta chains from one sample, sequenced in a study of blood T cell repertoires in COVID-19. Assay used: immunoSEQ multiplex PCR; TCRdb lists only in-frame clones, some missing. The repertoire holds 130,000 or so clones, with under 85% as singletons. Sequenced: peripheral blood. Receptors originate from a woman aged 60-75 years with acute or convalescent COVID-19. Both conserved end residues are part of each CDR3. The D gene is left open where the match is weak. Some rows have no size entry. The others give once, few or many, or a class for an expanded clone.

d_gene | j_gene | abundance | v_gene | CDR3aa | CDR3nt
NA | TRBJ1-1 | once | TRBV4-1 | CASSQIMNTEAFF | TGCGCCAGCAGCCAAATCATGAACACTGAAGCTTTCTTT
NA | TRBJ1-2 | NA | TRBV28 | CASSSPSIVGGYTF | TGTGCCAGCAGTTCCCCCTCGATCGTGGGCGGCTACACCTTC
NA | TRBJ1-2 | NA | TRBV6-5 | CASSSDRSRGYTF | TGTGCCAGCAGTTCAGACAGGTCACGGGGCTACACCTTC
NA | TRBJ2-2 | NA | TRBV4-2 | CASSPLGGASGELFF | TGTGCCAGCAGCCCGTTGGGGGGGGCCAGCGGGGAGCTGTTTTTT
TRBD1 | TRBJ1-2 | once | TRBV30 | CAWSVSTGNYGYTF | TGTGCCTGGAGTGTCTCGACAGGGAACTATGGCTACACCTTC
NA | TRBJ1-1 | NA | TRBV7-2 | CASSHSTTTPNTEAFF | TGTGCCAGCAGCCATAGCACTACGACTCCGAACACTGAAGCTTTCTTT
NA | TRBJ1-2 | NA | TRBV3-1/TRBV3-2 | CASSQTREKGYTF | TGTGCCAGCAGCCAAACTAGGGAGAAGGGCTACACCTTC
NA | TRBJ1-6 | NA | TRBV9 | CASSVAGAQNSPLHF | TGTGCCAGCAGCGTAGCAGGGGCACAGAATTCACCCCTCCACTTT
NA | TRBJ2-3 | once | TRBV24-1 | CATRGADTQYF | TGTGCCACCCGCGGTGCAGATACGCAGTATTTT
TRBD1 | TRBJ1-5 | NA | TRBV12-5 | CASGLVITRTGADQPQHF | TGTGCTAGTGGTTTGGTCATAACCCGGACAGGGGCTGATCAGCCCCAGCATTTT